This TCR beta chain comes out of a study of T cells in Graves' hyperthyroidism and ophthalmopathy. The CDR3 spans 14 residues. The junction had 4 bases not matched to a gene; V was cut back by 4 bases and J by 6 bases. CDR1 and CDR2 from the germline V gene are LGHNA and YNFKEQ. The authors took PBMCs from over 8.5 ml fresh peripheral blood. RNA transcripts provided the source from which TCR beta CDR3 regions were amplified. HTBI primers were the set used in a first-round RT-PCR of the TCR CDR3. A single record per CDR3 protein comes from TCRdb applying MiXCR to the multiplex PCR reads. The sample has about 500,000 distinct CDR3 sequences; 15% to 20% are singletons.

Sequences were obtained from blood. The sequence was collected from a woman aged 25-40 years with Graves' ophthalmopathy. This rearrangement joins TRBV4-2 to TRBJ1-4, with 8 bases identical to TRBD1. CDR3 region: CASSRAQGDEKLFF. CDR3 bases: TGTGCCAGCAGCCGGGCACAGGGGGATGAAAAACTGTTTTTT.